The T cell receptor (beta chain) described here comes from a study of control samples from healthy donors and cancer patients. This table comes from immunoSEQ multiplex PCR, and its TCRdb copy is limited to in-frame clones, with some not included. This sample has about 150,000 clones, with 93% found just once. V was pared by 6 bases and J by 5 bases, with 3 bases of the junction left unmatched. This CDR3 has 15 amino acids. Germline V lookup: CDR1 SGHRS, CDR2 YFSETQ. The TCR originated in a man aged 45-65 years in good health. The rearrangement uses TRBV5-1 and TRBJ2-2; 14 bases are shared with TRBD2. The source material was blood. The CDR3: CASTGLAGETGELFF. In DNA, the CDR3 is TGCGCCAGCACGGGACTAGCGGGAGAAACCGGGGAGCTGTTTTTT.